This T cell receptor beta chain is from a study of T-cell memory formation after mild COVID-19. For this clonotype: Its target is not known.

V dropped 8 bases and J dropped 5; count of bases not matched to a gene: 11. Germline CDR1 is SGHTA and CDR2 is FQGNSA. CDR3 size: 14 residues. Study-wide results and limits: The appearance of some responding clones in pre-infection memory suggested that cross-reactive memory joined.

TCRdb processed the 5' RACE reads anew with MiXCR; each CDR3 protein has one entry. The data show some 340,000 distinct CDR3 sequences, 10% to 15% seen once. V usage is TRBV7-2 and J usage is TRBJ2-5; 7 bases match TRBD2. The sequenced sample consisted of PBMCs or a T cell subset sorted from them (not recorded which). The sequence derives from a man between 18 and 35 years old who had mild COVID-19 (a few samples of this study predate the infection). Cell type and time point are not known. Written as DNA, the CDR3 is TGTGCCAGCGTACCTCCTGGGGGGGGGGAGACCCAGTACTTC. It specifies CASVPPGGGETQYF.